This T cell receptor beta chain is from a study of blood T cell repertoires in COVID-19. This clone was found a few times. Within the sample, other DNA sequences also encode this same CDR3. The method was immunoSEQ multiplex PCR; TCRdb's version includes in-frame clones alone and lacks a portion of them. Of some 260,000 clones in the sample, 88% are singletons; the top ten hold roughly 0.8%. From germline, CDR1 is SGHRS and CDR2 YFSETQ. The CDR3 covers 14 residues. Trimming cost V 4 bases and J 7 bases; bases outside gene matches: 5. Sequenced input: peripheral blood. The chain links TRBV5-1 to TRBJ1-4, with TRBD1 matching over 9 bases. The receptor comes from a woman aged 25 to 39 with acute or convalescent COVID-19. CDR3 nucleotides: TGCGCCAGCAGCCTCGGACAGGGGAGTGAAAAACTGTTTTTT. Its protein is CASSLGQGSEKLFF.